The clone carrying this T cell receptor beta chain has a single count. Its antigen is still unknown. The repertoire was sequenced with immunoSEQ multiplex PCR; TCRdb's copy has only in-frame clones and lacks some. Of under 200,000 clones listed, roughly nine tenths are singletons. The CDR3 sequence is 13 residues long. The V and J ends lost 4 bases and 10 bases respectively, with 16 bases between them. CDR1 SGHNT and CDR2 YYREEE come from the germline V gene (reference sequence). The data were taken from a study of cytomegalovirus exposure and HLA in healthy donors. Overall study results and limits: Reports credit the classifier with highly specific, highly sensitive diagnosis of cytomegalovirus status. As confirmed in vitro, three CMV-associated chains were specific for CMV antigens. Among TCR beta chains, those listed as cytomegalovirus-associated numbered roughly 150.

This chain links TRBV5-4 with TRBJ2-3; perhaps TRBD2 as D (6 bases). The material sequenced was PBMCs. The TCR originated in a woman younger than 30 in good health and CMV-seropositive. This CDR3 is CASSRGSLAAQYF. The CDR3 bases are TGTGCCAGCAGCCGCGGATCGTTAGCGGCGCAGTATTTT.